These 12 T cell receptor beta chains originate from one sample sequenced in a study of CD8 T cells in Susac syndrome (dated by TCRdb to about 2019). Library generation was performed with the immunoSEQ multiplex PCR assay. RNA was extracted using the RNeasy kit, and about 0.45 to 1 ug of the RNA was reverse transcribed with random hexamers. TCRdb reprocessing: public reads trimmed at Q25 with fastp, clones called with MiXCR, in-frame beta chains kept. Each CDR3 protein appears once, grouped with its most common genes and DNA. The sample contains some 170,000 distinct CDR3 sequences, just under 95% of them found a single time. In total, the top ten clones hold 0.099% of the sample. The sample taken for sequencing was CD4+ T cells from PBMCs. The origin of the receptors is a human donor with Susac syndrome.

This clonotype was recorded a few times. The DNA of the CDR3 is TGTGCCAGCATGCAGGGGGCAAGCCGGGCTTTCTTT. As protein: CASMQGASRAFF. This rearrangement joins TRBV6-2 or TRBV6-3 to TRBJ1-1, with 8 positions matching TRBD1. This CDR3 has 12 residues. Trimming cost V 7 bases and J 11 bases; bases outside gene matches: 9. Germline CDR1 MNHEY, CDR2 SVGEGT.

The chain employs TRBV6-6 and TRBJ1-2; D is ambiguous. Trimming stripped 7 bases from V and 6 bases from J, with 15 bases between. Germline-derived CDR1 and CDR2 are MNHNY and SVGAGI (reference sequence). This CDR3 spans 13 amino acids. The CDR3 sequence is CASTLLSADGYTF. CDR3 in DNA: TGTGCCAGCACTTTACTCTCGGCGGATGGCTACACCTTC.

The CDR3 loop reads CASSQASGRAFEQFF. CDR3 in DNA: TGTGCCAGCAGCCAGGCTAGCGGGAGGGCCTTTGAGCAGTTCTTC. The chain carries TRBV3-1 and TRBJ2-1; 12 nucleotides agree with TRBD2. This CDR3 is built from 15 residues. Germline V lookup: CDR1 LGHDT, CDR2 YNNKEL (reference sequence). The junction had 6 bases not matched to a gene; V was cut back by 3 bases and J by 9 bases.

This clonotype has only a few counts. The chain has TRBV27 and TRBJ1-3; tentatively, D is TRBD1 (6 bases). V shed 2 bases and J shed 4 bases, with 9 bases lying between them. The germline CDR1 and CDR2 sequences are MNHEY and SMNVEV (reference sequence). This CDR3 has 14 residues. For the CDR3, the DNA is TGTGCCAGCAGTTTAAGGGGGGCCGGAAACACCATATATTTT. Amino acids: CASSLRGAGNTIYF.

The J gene is TRBJ2-2, the V gene TRBV7-9, with D possibly being TRBD2 (6 bases). The CDR3 length is 16 residues. Germline lookup yields CDR1 SEHNR and CDR2 FQNEAQ (reference sequence). Trimming pared 4 bases from V and 0 bases from J, leaving 12 bases between. This CDR3 is CASSSLGGPNTGELFF. The CDR3 nucleotides are TGTGCCAGCAGCTCCCTCGGGGGACCGAACACCGGGGAGCTGTTTTTT.

The CDR3 nucleotides are TGTGCCAGCTCACCCTTCGGGACTAGCGGCTCCTACGAGCAGTACTTC. It encodes CASSPFGTSGSYEQYF. The chain uses TRBV18 and TRBJ2-7; 11 positions agree with TRBD2. V shed 3 bases and J 0 bases; nucleotides not matched to a gene: 4. This CDR3 has 16 amino acids. Looked up from germline, CDR1 is KGHSH and CDR2 is LQKENI.

V is TRBV20-1 and J is TRBJ2-1; 8 positions match TRBD1. Germline CDR1 and CDR2: DFQATT and SNEGSKA (reference sequence). With V trimmed by 1 base and J by 10 bases, 6 bases remained unmatched. CDR3 size: 13 residues. CDR3 in DNA: TGCAGTGCTAGAGTCAGGACAGGGAGGGAGCAGTTCTTC. Its translation: CSARVRTGREQFF.

This rearrangement joins TRBV2 to TRBJ2-1; 8 positions match TRBD1. Germline V gene sequence: CDR1 SNHLY, CDR2 FYNNEI. The CDR3 consists of 16 residues. The V and J ends lost 6 bases and 3 bases, in that order; junction bases with no gene match: 10. CDR3: CASRMTGATLYNEQFF. The CDR3, as DNA: TGTGCCAGCAGGATGACAGGGGCCACCCTCTACAATGAGCAGTTCTTC.

This chain joins TRBV6-5 and TRBJ2-5, with D possibly being TRBD1 (5 bases). This CDR3 has 18 amino acids. Per germline, CDR1 MNHEY and CDR2 SVGAGI. Trimming shortened V by 4 bases and J by 4 bases, and 25 bases separated the two germline ends. The CDR3 reads CASSLRFGRASSTETQYF. DNA for the CDR3: TGTGCCAGCAGTTTGAGATTTGGCAGGGCAAGCTCAACAGAGACCCAGTACTTC.

A single count supports this clonotype. This chain joins TRBV12-3 or TRBV12-4 and TRBJ2-7, with a tentative D call TRBD1 (6 bases). The CDR3 length is 14 residues. Trimming stripped 8 bases from V and 2 bases from J, with 16 bases between. The CDR3 reads CASSTTDRTYEQYF. DNA for the CDR3: TGTGCCAGCTCAACTACGGACAGAACCTACGAGCAGTACTTC.

V gene TRBV7-2 combines with J gene TRBJ2-1, with D maybe TRBD2 (5 bases). Trimming left V 5 bases short and J 5 bases short, with 10 bases between. The CDR3 extends over 13 amino acids. Germline-derived CDR1 and CDR2 are SGHTA and FQGNSA. CDR3 sequence: CASSQTRDNEQFF. The CDR3 coding sequence is TGTGCCAGCAGCCAAACTAGGGACAATGAGCAGTTCTTC.

The V gene is TRBV18, the J gene TRBJ2-7; 7 nucleotides line up with TRBD1. V lost 3 bases and J lost 4; bases outside the gene matches: 15. The germline gives CDR1 KGHSH, CDR2 LQKENI. The CDR3 is made up of 17 amino acids. CDR3 in DNA: TGTGCCAGCTCACCGCCGAGGGGCGACAGGGCGTCATACGAGCAGTACTTC. Translating gives CASSPPRGDRASYEQYF.